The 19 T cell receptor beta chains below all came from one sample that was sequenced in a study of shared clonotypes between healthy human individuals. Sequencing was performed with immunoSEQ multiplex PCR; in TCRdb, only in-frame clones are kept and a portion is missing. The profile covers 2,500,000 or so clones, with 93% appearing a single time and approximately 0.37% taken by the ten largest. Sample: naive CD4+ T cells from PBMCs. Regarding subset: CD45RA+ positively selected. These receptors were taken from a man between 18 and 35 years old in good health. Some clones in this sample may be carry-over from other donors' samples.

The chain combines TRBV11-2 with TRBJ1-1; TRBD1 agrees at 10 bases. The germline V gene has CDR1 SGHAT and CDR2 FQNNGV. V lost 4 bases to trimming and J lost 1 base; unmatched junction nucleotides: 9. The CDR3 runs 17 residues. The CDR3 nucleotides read TGTGCCAGCAGCTACCGGGACAGGGGCGCCGGGAACACTGAAGCTTTCTTT. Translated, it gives CASSYRDRGAGNTEAFF.

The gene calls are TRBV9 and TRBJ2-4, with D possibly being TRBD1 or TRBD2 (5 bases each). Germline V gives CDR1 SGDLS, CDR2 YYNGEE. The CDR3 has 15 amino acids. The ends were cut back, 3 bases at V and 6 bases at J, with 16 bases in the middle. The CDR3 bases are TGTGCCAGCAGCGCCACTTCTTCCGGGACAAACATTCAGTACTTC. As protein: CASSATSSGTNIQYF.

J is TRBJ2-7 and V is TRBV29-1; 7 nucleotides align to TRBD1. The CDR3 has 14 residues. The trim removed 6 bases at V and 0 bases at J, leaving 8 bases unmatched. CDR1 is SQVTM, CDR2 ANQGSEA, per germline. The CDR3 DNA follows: TGCAGCGTCGCCACCGGGACAGACTCCTACGAGCAGTACTTC. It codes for CSVATGTDSYEQYF.

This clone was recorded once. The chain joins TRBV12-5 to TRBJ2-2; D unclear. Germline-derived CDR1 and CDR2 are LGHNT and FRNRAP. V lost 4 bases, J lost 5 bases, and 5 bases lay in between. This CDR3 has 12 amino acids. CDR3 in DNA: TGTGCTAGTGGTTCCTCAACCGGGGAGCTGTTTTTT. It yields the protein CASGSSTGELFF.

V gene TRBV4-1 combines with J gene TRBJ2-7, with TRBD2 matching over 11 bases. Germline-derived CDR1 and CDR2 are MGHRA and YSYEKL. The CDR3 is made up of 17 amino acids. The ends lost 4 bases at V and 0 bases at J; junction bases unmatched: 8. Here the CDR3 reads CASSLPVAGGSSYEQYF. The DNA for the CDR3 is TGCGCCAGCAGCCTGCCAGTAGCGGGAGGGAGCTCCTACGAGCAGTACTTC.

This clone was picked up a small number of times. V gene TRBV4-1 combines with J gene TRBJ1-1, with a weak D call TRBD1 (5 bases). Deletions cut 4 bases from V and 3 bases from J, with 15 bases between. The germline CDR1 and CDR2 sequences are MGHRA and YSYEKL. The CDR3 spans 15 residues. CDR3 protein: CASSRPVGGDTEAFF. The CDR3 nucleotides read TGCGCCAGCAGCCGACCCGTCGGGGGGGACACTGAAGCTTTCTTT.

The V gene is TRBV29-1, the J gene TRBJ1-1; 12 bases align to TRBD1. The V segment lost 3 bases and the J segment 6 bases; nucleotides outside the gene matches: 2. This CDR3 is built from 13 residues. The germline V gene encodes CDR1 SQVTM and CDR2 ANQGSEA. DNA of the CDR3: TGCAGCGTTGAGGGACAGGGGGCGGCTGAAGCTTTCTTT. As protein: CSVEGQGAAEAFF.

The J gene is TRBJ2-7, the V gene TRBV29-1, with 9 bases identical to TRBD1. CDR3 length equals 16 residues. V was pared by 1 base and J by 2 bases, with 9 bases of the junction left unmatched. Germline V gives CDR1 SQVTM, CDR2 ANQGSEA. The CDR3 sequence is CSVEGGADRGPYEQYF. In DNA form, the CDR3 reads TGCAGCGTTGAAGGTGGTGCGGACAGGGGACCCTACGAGCAGTACTTC.

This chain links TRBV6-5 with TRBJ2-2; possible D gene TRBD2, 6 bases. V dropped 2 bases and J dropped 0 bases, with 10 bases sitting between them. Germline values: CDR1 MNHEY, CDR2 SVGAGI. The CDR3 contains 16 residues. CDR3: CASSYQTGANTGELFF. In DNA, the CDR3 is TGTGCCAGCAGTTACCAAACGGGGGCGAACACCGGGGAGCTGTTTTTT.

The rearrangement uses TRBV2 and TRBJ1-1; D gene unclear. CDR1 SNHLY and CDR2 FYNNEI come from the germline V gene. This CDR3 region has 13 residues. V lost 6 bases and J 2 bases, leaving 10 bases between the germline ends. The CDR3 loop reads CASREEGNTEAFF. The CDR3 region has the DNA TGTGCCAGCAGGGAGGAGGGCAACACTGAAGCTTTCTTT.

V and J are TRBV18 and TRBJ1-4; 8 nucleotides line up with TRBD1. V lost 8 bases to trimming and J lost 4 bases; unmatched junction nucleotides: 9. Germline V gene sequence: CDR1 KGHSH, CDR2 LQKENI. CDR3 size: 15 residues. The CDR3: CASHPGQVFNEKLFF. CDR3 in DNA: TGTGCCAGCCATCCGGGACAGGTGTTTAATGAAAAACTGTTTTTT.

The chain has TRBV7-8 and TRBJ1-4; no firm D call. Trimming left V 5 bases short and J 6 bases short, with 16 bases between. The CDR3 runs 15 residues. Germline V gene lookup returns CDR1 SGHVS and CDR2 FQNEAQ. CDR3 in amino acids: CASSPSGGRDEKLFF. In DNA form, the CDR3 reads TGTGCCAGCAGCCCTTCCGGAGGGAGGGATGAAAAACTGTTTTTT.

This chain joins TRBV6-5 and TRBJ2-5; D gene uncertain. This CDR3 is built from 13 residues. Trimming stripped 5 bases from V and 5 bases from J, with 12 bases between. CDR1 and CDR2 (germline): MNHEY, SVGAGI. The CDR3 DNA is TGTGCCAGCAGTGGAACCTTACGGGAGACCCAGTACTTC. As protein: CASSGTLRETQYF.

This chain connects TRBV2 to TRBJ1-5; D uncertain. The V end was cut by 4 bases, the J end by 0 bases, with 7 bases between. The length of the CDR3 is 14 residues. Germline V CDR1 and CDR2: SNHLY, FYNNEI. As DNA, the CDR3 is TGTGCCAGCAGTGGAATTTATAGCAATCAGCCCCAGCATTTT. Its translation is CASSGIYSNQPQHF.

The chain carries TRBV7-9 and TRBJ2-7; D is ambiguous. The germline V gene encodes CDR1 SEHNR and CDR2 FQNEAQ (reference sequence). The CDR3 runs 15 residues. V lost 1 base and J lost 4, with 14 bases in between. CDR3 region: CASSLGVLLPYEQYF. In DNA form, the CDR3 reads TGTGCCAGCAGCTTAGGAGTCCTTCTTCCTTACGAGCAGTACTTC.

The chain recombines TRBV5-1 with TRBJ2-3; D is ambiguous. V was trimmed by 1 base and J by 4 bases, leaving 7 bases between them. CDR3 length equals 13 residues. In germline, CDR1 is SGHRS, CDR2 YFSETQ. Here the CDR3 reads CASSLQLADTQYF. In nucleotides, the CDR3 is TGCGCCAGCAGCTTGCAACTGGCAGATACGCAGTATTTT. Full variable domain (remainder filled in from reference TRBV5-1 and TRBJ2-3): KAGVTQTPRYLIKTRGQQVTLSCSPISGHRSVSWYQQTPGQGLQFLFEYFSETQRNKGNFPGRFSGRQFSNSRSEMNVSTLELGDSALYLCASSLQLADTQYFGPGTRLTVL.

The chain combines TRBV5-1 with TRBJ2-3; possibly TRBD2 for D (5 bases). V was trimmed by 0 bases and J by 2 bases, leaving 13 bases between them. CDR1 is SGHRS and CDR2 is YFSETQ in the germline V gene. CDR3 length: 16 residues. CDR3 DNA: TGCGCCAGCAGCTTGGCCCCCGGGGTTACCACAGATACGCAGTATTTT. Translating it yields CASSLAPGVTTDTQYF.

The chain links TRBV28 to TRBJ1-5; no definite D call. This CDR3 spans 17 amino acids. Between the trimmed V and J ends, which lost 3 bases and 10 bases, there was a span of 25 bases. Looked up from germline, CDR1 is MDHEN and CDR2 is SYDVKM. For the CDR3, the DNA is TGTGCCAGCAGTTTGGAGCCTAGCCGGATTCCGAGGCCCCCCCAGCATTTT. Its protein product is CASSLEPSRIPRPPQHF.

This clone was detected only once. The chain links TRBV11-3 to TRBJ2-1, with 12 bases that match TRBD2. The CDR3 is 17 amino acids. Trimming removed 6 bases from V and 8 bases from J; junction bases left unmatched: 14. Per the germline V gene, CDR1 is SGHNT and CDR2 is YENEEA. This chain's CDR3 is CASSPKTGLAGWDEQFF. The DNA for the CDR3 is TGTGCCAGCAGTCCAAAAACGGGACTAGCGGGCTGGGATGAGCAGTTCTTC.